These 26 T cell receptor beta chains were all obtained from the same sample, sequenced in a study of blood T cells in healthy people across ages. A second PCR of about 7 to 12 cycles used a sample-barcoded 5' primer and a J-beta primer mix. TCRdb recomputed calls from the 5' RACE reads with MiXCR, one row per CDR3 protein. The sample carries over 700,000 distinct CDR3 sequences, 50% to 65% recorded once. Sequencing input: blood. The source is a man older than 75 in good health.

The chain couples TRBV29-1 to TRBJ2-1; 9 nucleotides line up with TRBD2. Germline loops: CDR1 SQVTM, CDR2 ANQGSEA. There are 19 residues in the CDR3. V shed 0 bases and J 0 bases; nucleotides not matched to a gene: 12. CDR3 nucleotides: TGCAGCGTTGAAGAAGGCGCGGCTAGCGGGATTTACTCCTACAATGAGCAGTTCTTC. It translates to CSVEEGAASGIYSYNEQFF.

The rearrangement joins TRBV27 to TRBJ2-1; TRBD1 matches at 9 bases. CDR3 length equals 16 residues. The ends lost 0 bases at V and 10 bases at J; junction bases unmatched: 10. Germline CDR1 and CDR2: MNHEY and SMNVEV (reference sequence). The CDR3 loop reads CASSLSKTGGPGEQFF. The CDR3 DNA reads as TGTGCCAGCAGTTTATCGAAGACAGGGGGTCCTGGGGAGCAGTTCTTC.

This clonotype has just a few counts. The V call is TRBV20-1, the J call TRBJ1-5; D possibly corresponds to TRBD1 (6 bases). Trimming took 4 bases from V and 7 from J, leaving 14 bases between them. This CDR3 is built from 13 residues. Germline V gives CDR1 DFQATT, CDR2 SNEGSKA (reference sequence). The CDR3 bases are TGCAGTGCTAAACAGGGCCCGAGCCAGCCCCAGCATTTT. It is translated as CSAKQGPSQPQHF.

The chain employs TRBV20-1 and TRBJ2-6, with no clear D. V lost 2 bases, J lost 4 bases, and 12 bases lay in between. CDR3 length: 15 amino acids. Germline CDR1 and CDR2: DFQATT and SNEGSKA (reference sequence). The CDR3 loop is CSARLDALGANVLTF. In nucleotides, the CDR3 is TGCAGTGCTAGACTCGACGCTCTGGGGGCCAACGTCCTGACTTTC.

The V and J genes are TRBV10-3 and TRBJ2-1, with unresolved D. CDR3 length equals 13 residues. The germline gives CDR1 ENHRY, CDR2 SYGVKD. The V gene lost 0 bases and the J gene lost 7 bases, with 7 bases spanning the gap. The CDR3 DNA reads as TGTGCCATCAGTGAGTCCACCCCAAATGAGCAGTTCTTC. It encodes CAISESTPNEQFF.

This clonotype has only a few counts. V and J are TRBV29-1 and TRBJ1-5; D remains unclear. Germline CDR1 and CDR2: SQVTM and ANQGSEA. The CDR3 has 12 residues. V lost 4 bases and J lost 7, with 11 bases in between. The CDR3 reads CSVGGQAQPQHF. The CDR3 nucleotides read TGCAGCGTTGGAGGGCAGGCCCAGCCCCAGCATTTT.

The V call is TRBV5-6, the J call TRBJ2-7; 8 bases line up with TRBD2. The CDR3 has 17 amino acids. The germline CDR1 and CDR2 sequences are SGHDT and YYEEEE. Unmatched junction bases numbered 15, after V lost 5 bases and J lost 2 bases. The CDR3 DNA sequence: TGTGCCAGCAGTTGGAGAGTTAGCGGGAACGTCCCCTACGAGCAGTACTTC. Translation gives CASSWRVSGNVPYEQYF.

The chain recombines TRBV20-1 with TRBJ2-1, with 8 bases identical to TRBD2. The germline CDR1 and CDR2 sequences are DFQATT and SNEGSKA (reference sequence). This CDR3 is built from 14 residues. Germline trimming cut 6 bases from V and 4 bases from J; bases unmatched to any gene: 8. The CDR3 here is CSAPAGVGYNEQFF. CDR3 DNA sequence: TGCAGTGCCCCAGCGGGAGTGGGATACAATGAGCAGTTCTTC.

This chain joins TRBV11-2 and TRBJ1-2; D remains unclear. The CDR3 runs to 12 residues. Trimming removed 3 bases at V and 5 bases at J, with 7 bases between. CDR1 is SGHAT and CDR2 is FQNNGV in the germline V gene. In DNA, the CDR3 is TGTGCCAGCAGCTTTGGGTTATATGGCTACACCTTC. Translated, it gives CASSFGLYGYTF.

J is TRBJ1-6 and V is TRBV5-1, with 9 bases that match TRBD1. Germline V gene sequence: CDR1 SGHRS, CDR2 YFSETQ. The CDR3 is 14 amino acids. V lost 4 bases, J lost 8 bases, and 4 bases stayed unmatched. The CDR3 bases are TGCGCCAGCAGCACGGACAGGGGATATTCACCCCTCCACTTT. It translates to CASSTDRGYSPLHF.

The genes are TRBV20-1 and TRBJ2-5; 8 positions agree with TRBD2. Per germline, CDR1 DFQATT and CDR2 SNEGSKA (reference sequence). The length of the CDR3 is 15 residues. V lost 3 bases to trimming and J lost 11 bases; unmatched junction nucleotides: 17. The CDR3 coding sequence is TGCAGTGCTAGTCGTGAGCGGGGGCTTCTTTTGGAGCAGTACTTC. Protein: CSASRERGLLLEQYF.

This chain links TRBV2 with TRBJ1-6; possible D gene TRBD1, 6 bases. V gave up 1 base and J gave up 10 bases, with 14 bases separating them. Looked up from germline, CDR1 is SNHLY and CDR2 is FYNNEI. This CDR3 region has 15 residues. The CDR3 DNA follows: TGTGCCAGCAGTGAAGGGTCAGGGGAGCACTCACCCCTCCACTTT. This codes for CASSEGSGEHSPLHF.

The CDR3 sequence is CASSYWVRVNPGANVLTF. The CDR3 DNA reads as TGTGCCAGCAGTTACTGGGTCAGGGTGAACCCTGGGGCCAACGTCCTGACTTTC. This chain joins TRBV6-5 and TRBJ2-6; tentative D call: TRBD1 (5 bases). CDR1 and CDR2 (germline): MNHEY, SVGAGI. Deletions cut 1 base from V and 2 bases from J, with 15 bases between. The CDR3 runs 18 residues.

V usage is TRBV4-2 and J usage is TRBJ2-1, with a tentative D call TRBD2 (6 bases). Germline values: CDR1 LGHNA, CDR2 YNFKEQ. Trimming cost V 0 bases and J 7 bases, with 28 bases left between them. The CDR3 is made up of 20 amino acids. The CDR3 bases are TGTGCCAGCAGCCAAGATGGCGGCTTGGAGGGGATTGGGTATCCGAATGAGCAGTTCTTC. It translates to CASSQDGGLEGIGYPNEQFF.

This chain connects TRBV20-1 to TRBJ2-7; D is possibly TRBD1 or TRBD2 (5 bases each). V was cut by 5 bases and J by 7 bases, with 30 bases left in between. The V gene's germline CDR1 is DFQATT and CDR2 SNEGSKA (reference sequence). The CDR3 is 17 residues long. In DNA, the CDR3 is TGCAGTGCTCCTCAAGGGGCGCGGACTCGTACTTTCGATGAGCAGTACTTC. Protein product: CSAPQGARTRTFDEQYF.

The J gene is TRBJ2-1, the V gene TRBV20-1; TRBD2 matches 9 bases. This CDR3 is 12 amino acids long. After removal of 5 bases from V and 6 bases from J, the junction contained 2 bases not matched to a gene. Germline V gene sequence: CDR1 DFQATT, CDR2 SNEGSKA (reference sequence). This CDR3 reads CSALREGNEQFF. In DNA, the CDR3 is TGCAGTGCTTTGCGGGAGGGCAATGAGCAGTTCTTC.

This clonotype was seen a few times. This sequence joins TRBV7-9 and TRBJ1-1; TRBD1 is a possible D gene (6 bases). The CDR3 extends over 13 amino acids. Trimming pared 3 bases from V and 5 bases from J, leaving 10 bases between. Germline lookup yields CDR1 SEHNR and CDR2 FQNEAQ (reference sequence). CDR3 in DNA: TGTGCCAGCAGCTTTGGGACATCTACTGAAGCTTTCTTT. Translation gives CASSFGTSTEAFF. The full variable domain, completed using reference TRBV7-9 and TRBJ1-1, is DTGVSQNPRHKITKRGQNVTFRCDPISEHNRLYWYRQTLGQGPEFLTYFQNEAQLEKSRLLSDRFSAERPKGSFSTLEIQRTEQGDSAMYLCASSFGTSTEAFFGQGTRLTVV.

The chain joins TRBV6-5 to TRBJ1-1; 8 positions match TRBD1. V lost 3 bases and J lost 7; bases outside the gene matches: 7. Germline CDR1 is MNHEY and CDR2 is SVGAGI. The CDR3 is made up of 14 amino acids. The CDR3 spells CASSYGQGASEAFF. Written as DNA, the CDR3 is TGTGCCAGCAGTTATGGTCAGGGGGCGAGTGAAGCTTTCTTT.

The V gene is TRBV20-1, the J gene TRBJ1-4; D remains unclear. This CDR3 is built from 13 residues. Between the trimmed V and J ends, which lost 0 bases and 10 bases, there was a span of 12 bases. CDR1 is DFQATT and CDR2 is SNEGSKA in the germline V gene (reference sequence). CDR3 amino acids: CSARDRRTAKLFF. As DNA, the CDR3 is TGCAGTGCTAGAGATAGGAGGACCGCAAAACTGTTTTTT.

This chain uses TRBV10-1 with TRBJ2-7, with a tentative D call TRBD2 (6 bases). Trimming left V 8 bases short and J 1 base short, with 12 bases between. CDR3 size: 13 residues. Per germline, CDR1 WNHNN and CDR2 SYGVQD (reference sequence). The CDR3 nucleotides read TGCGCCAGCGGAGGGTTTTCGTCCTACGAGCAGTACTTC. This encodes CASGGFSSYEQYF.

A few counts support this clonotype. This chain joins TRBV14 and TRBJ1-6; TRBD1 matches at 9 bases. The J segment lost 4 bases and the V segment lost 4 bases, leaving 5 bases of the junction unmatched. The germline V gene encodes CDR1 SGHDN and CDR2 FVKESK. The CDR3 is 16 residues long. The CDR3 DNA follows: TGTGCCAGCAGCCGGGGACAGGGCCATTATAATTCACCCCTCCACTTT. Its protein product is CASSRGQGHYNSPLHF.

As concerns this clonotype: This clone may be a read error of a much larger clone one base away. The V gene is TRBV25-1, the J gene TRBJ2-7, with D tentatively TRBD1 (7 bases). This CDR3 spans 14 amino acids. With 6 bases removed from V and 2 bases from J, the gap between germline ends came to 14 bases. The germline CDR1 and CDR2 sequences are MGHDK and SYGVNS. The CDR3 sequence: CASRRDSGAYEQYF. The CDR3 coding sequence is TGTGCCAGCAGGCGGGACAGCGGAGCCTACGAGCAGTACTTC.

This clonotype occurred a few times. The V gene is TRBV27, the J gene TRBJ2-7; D may be TRBD2 (6 bases). The CDR3 consists of 15 residues. CDR1 MNHEY and CDR2 SMNVEV come from the germline V gene (reference sequence). The V end was cut by 11 bases, the J end by 1 base, with 21 bases between. CDR3 in amino acids: CADSTRGRRSYEQYF. As DNA, the CDR3 is TGTGCCGATAGCACCCGAGGGAGGCGTTCCTACGAGCAGTACTTC.

The J gene is TRBJ2-1, the V gene TRBV4-1, with 11 bases identical to TRBD2. CDR1 is MGHRA, CDR2 YSYEKL, per germline. This CDR3 contains 16 residues. With V trimmed by 0 bases and J by 9 bases, 7 bases remained unmatched. CDR3: CASSQESLAGGREQFF. Here the CDR3 DNA reads TGCGCCAGCAGCCAAGAGAGCCTAGCGGGAGGCCGTGAGCAGTTCTTC.

The chain uses TRBV28 and TRBJ2-4; 8 positions match TRBD2. Germline V gene sequence: CDR1 MDHEN, CDR2 SYDVKM. V gave up 4 bases and J gave up 4 bases; unmatched junction bases: 9. The length of the CDR3 is 16 residues. CDR3 DNA sequence: TGTGCCAGCAGTTACAACTTTTTAGCGGGGAAAAACATTCAGTACTTC. The encoded protein is CASSYNFLAGKNIQYF.

V usage is TRBV28 and J usage is TRBJ1-2, with D unclear. CDR1 and CDR2 from the germline V gene are MDHEN and SYDVKM. The CDR3 covers 13 residues. Trimming cost V 10 bases and J 4 bases, with 16 bases left between them. CDR3 region: CATLPEGLYGYTF. DNA of the CDR3: TGTGCCACCTTGCCCGAAGGTCTCTATGGCTACACCTTC.